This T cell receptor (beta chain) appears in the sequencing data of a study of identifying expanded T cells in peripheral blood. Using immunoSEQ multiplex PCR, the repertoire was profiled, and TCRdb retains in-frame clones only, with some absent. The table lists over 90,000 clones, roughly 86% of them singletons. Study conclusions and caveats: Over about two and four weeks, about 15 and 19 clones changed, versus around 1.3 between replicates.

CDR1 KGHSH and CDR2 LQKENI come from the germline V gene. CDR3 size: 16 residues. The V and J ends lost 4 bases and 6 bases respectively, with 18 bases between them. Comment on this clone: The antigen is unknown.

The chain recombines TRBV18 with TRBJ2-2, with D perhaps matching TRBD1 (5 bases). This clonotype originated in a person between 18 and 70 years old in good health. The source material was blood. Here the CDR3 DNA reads TGTGCCAGCTCACTAAGGACACCCCAAGGGGCCGGGGAGCTGTTTTTT. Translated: CASSLRTPQGAGELFF.